Listed here are 4 T cell receptor beta chains from one sample, sequenced in a study of blood T cell repertoires in COVID-19. TCRdb keeps only in-frame clones here, not all; method: immunoSEQ multiplex PCR. The repertoire holds approximately 150,000 clones, with approximately 80% as singletons. Material: peripheral blood. All receptors derive from a woman in her forties or fifties with acute or convalescent COVID-19.

This clone was detected only a few times. The DNA of the CDR3 is TGTGCCAGCAGTTTCGGCAGGGACACTGAAGCTTTCTTT. Translation: CASSFGRDTEAFF. The chain recombines TRBV27 with TRBJ1-1; TRBD1 is a possible D gene (5 bases). The V gene lost 3 bases and the J gene lost 3 bases, with 8 bases spanning the gap. The CDR3 sequence is 13 residues long. Germline V gene data show CDR1 as MNHEY and CDR2 as SMNVEV (reference sequence).

The chain joins TRBV2 to TRBJ1-2; TRBD1 matches 9 bases. The CDR3 length is 14 residues. Germline CDR1 reads SNHLY; CDR2 reads FYNNEI. V shed 3 bases and J 6 bases; nucleotides not matched to a gene: 5. CDR3 amino acids: CASSELTGGNGYTF. In DNA form, the CDR3 reads TGTGCCAGCAGTGAGTTGACAGGGGGGAATGGCTACACCTTC. The full variable domain, completed using reference TRBV2 and TRBJ1-2, is EPEVTQTPSHQVTQMGQEVILRCVPISNHLYFYWYRQILGQKVEFLVSFYNNEISEKSEIFDDQFSVERPDGSNFTLKIRSTKLEDSAMYFCASSELTGGNGYTFGSGTRLTVV.

This chain joins TRBV7-3 and TRBJ2-5, with D perhaps TRBD2 (7 bases). The germline V and J ends were trimmed by 5 bases and 4 bases, with 20 bases remaining between them. Germline V gene lookup returns CDR1 SGHTA and CDR2 FQGTGA. This CDR3 spans 16 amino acids. The CDR3 loop is CASSLLGGRVLETQYF. CDR3 in DNA: TGTGCCAGCAGCCTGCTCGGGGGGCGCGTTTTAGAGACCCAGTACTTC.

The chain links TRBV9 to TRBJ1-4; D is perhaps TRBD1 (5 bases). Trimming cost V 4 bases and J 0 bases, with 16 bases left between them. Germline CDR1 and CDR2: SGDLS and YYNGEE. The CDR3 sequence is 17 residues long. DNA for the CDR3: TGTGCCAGCAGCCCCCGGGTCAGGGTGACAACTAATGAAAAACTGTTTTTT. It specifies CASSPRVRVTTNEKLFF.